In its sample, the clone carrying this T cell receptor beta chain was seen many times. Antigen specificity is unknown. The data are from a study of blood T cells in healthy people across ages. Study observations and caveats: Greater diversity and more naive CD4+ cells were seen in long-lived donors than in aged donors. Per million T cells, the diversity of TCR beta decreased roughly linearly as age advanced.

V trimming: 3 bases; J trimming: 3 bases; junction bases outside the gene matches: 3. Germline loops: CDR1 SGHTA, CDR2 FQGNSA. There are 15 residues in the CDR3. PCR was performed a second time for roughly 6 to 12 cycles using a sample-barcoded 5' primer and a J-beta primer mix. Using its own MiXCR run on the 5' RACE reads, TCRdb lists one record per CDR3 protein. The sample comprises hundreds of thousands of distinct CDR3 sequences, roughly 31% of which are singletons, and approximately 15% rests with the top ten. Each sample provided at least 5 micrograms of extracted total RNA. Sample: blood. The chain links TRBV7-2 to TRBJ2-1; 9 bases line up with TRBD2. The sequence derives from a woman of 80 years or more in good health. CDR3 coding DNA: TGTGCCAGCAGCTTCCGAGCGGGGGGCTACAATGAGCAGTTCTTC. The encoded protein is CASSFRAGGYNEQFF.